This T cell receptor (beta chain) was obtained from a study of blood T cell repertoires in COVID-19. Original methodology: Estimation of nucleated cell counts relied on the amplification of reference gene primers. Sequencing used immunoSEQ multiplex PCR; TCRdb keeps in-frame clones, though not all of them. V and J calls plus clone size are reproduced from that table; the DNA served to infer D and trimming. Here the sample spans 150,000 or so clones, approximately 80% being singletons. The germline V gene encodes CDR1 SGHTA and CDR2 FQGTGA. Deletions cut 2 bases from V and 1 base from J, with 5 bases between. The CDR3 extends over 13 amino acids.

Sequenced: peripheral blood. V gene TRBV7-3 combines with J gene TRBJ1-1; possibly TRBD1 for D (5 bases). This clonotype originated in a woman aged 40 to 50 with COVID-19, enrolled during active disease. As DNA, the CDR3 is TGTGCCAGCAGCTTACAGGGGAACACTGAAGCTTTCTTT. This gives the protein CASSLQGNTEAFF.